These 8 T cell receptor beta chains originate from one sample sequenced in a study of T cell changes during pregnancy in multiple sclerosis. Libraries were prepared by immunoSEQ multiplex PCR; TCRdb keeps only in-frame clonotypes and omits some of them. Of tens of thousands of clones in the sample, roughly 90% were seen once. Sequenced material: peripheral blood, taken in the first trimester of pregnancy. The receptors were gathered from a female donor with multiple sclerosis, enrolled in a pregnancy study.

V and J are TRBV6-5 and TRBJ1-4; perhaps TRBD1 as D (5 bases). Trimming removed 6 bases at V and 8 bases at J, with 16 bases between. The CDR3 is 14 residues long. CDR1 MNHEY and CDR2 SVGAGI come from the germline V gene. The CDR3 nucleotides are TGTGCCAGCAGCCGGTCAGGGATGGGAGAAAAACTGTTTTTT. This sequence encodes CASSRSGMGEKLFF.

This chain joins TRBV11-1 and TRBJ2-7, with D possibly TRBD2 on 6 matching bases. V was clipped by 1 base and J by 4 bases, with 11 bases between them. Germline-derived CDR1 and CDR2 are SGHAT and FQDESV (reference sequence). The CDR3 consists of 14 residues. The CDR3 region has the DNA TGTGCCAGCAGCTTAGGTGCTAGCGTGTACGAGCAGTACTTC. This sequence encodes CASSLGASVYEQYF.

This clone was found a few times. V is TRBV7-2 and J is TRBJ2-1, with D possibly matching TRBD2 (7 bases). This CDR3 contains 16 residues. The germline V and J ends were trimmed by 5 bases and 4 bases, with 18 bases remaining between them. The V gene's germline CDR1 is SGHTA and CDR2 FQGNSA. CDR3 DNA: TGTGCCAGCAGCCTAGGGGGGAGGGCCCTATACAATGAGCAGTTCTTC. This codes for CASSLGGRALYNEQFF.

The J gene is TRBJ1-2, the V gene TRBV6-1; D is perhaps TRBD1 (6 bases). Germline lookup yields CDR1 MNHNS and CDR2 SASEGT. Trimming pared 2 bases from V and 4 bases from J, leaving 14 bases between. CDR3 length equals 15 residues. CDR3 in amino acids: CASSESTGPSYGYTF. The CDR3 region has the DNA TGTGCCAGCAGTGAATCGACAGGACCATCCTATGGCTACACCTTC.

The chain combines TRBV10-3 with TRBJ2-1; 8 nucleotides agree with TRBD1. CDR1 and CDR2 from the germline V gene are ENHRY and SYGVKD. The CDR3 runs to 14 residues. The ends lost 5 bases at V and 8 bases at J; junction bases unmatched: 8. The CDR3 region has the DNA TGTGCCATCAGTCCCCGACAGGGGCTCGATGAGCAGTTCTTC. Translated: CAISPRQGLDEQFF.

The sample holds a few counts of this clone. This rearrangement joins TRBV10-3 to TRBJ2-2, with 8 bases aligning to TRBD2. The V segment lost 8 bases and the J segment 1 base; nucleotides outside the gene matches: 6. The CDR3 runs to 15 residues. Germline V CDR1 and CDR2: ENHRY, SYGVKD. CDR3 residues: CAIGREALNTGELFF. The CDR3 nucleotides are TGTGCCATCGGGCGGGAGGCCTTGAACACCGGGGAGCTGTTTTTT.

Regarding this clone: It may be a read error: a sequence one base away is much more abundant. Other DNA variants within this sample encode the same CDR3. The chain joins TRBV28 to TRBJ1-2; no firm D call. The V end lost 2 bases, the J end lost 5 bases, and 6 bases lay between the germline ends. The length of the CDR3 is 12 residues. The germline V gene encodes CDR1 MDHEN and CDR2 SYDVKM. The CDR3 sequence: CASSLRGYGYTF. CDR3 nucleotide sequence: TGTGCCAGCAGTTTACGGGGTTATGGCTACACCTTC.

J is TRBJ1-1 and V is TRBV2, with 10 bases lining up with TRBD1. V was pared by 7 bases and J by 5 bases, with 4 bases of the junction left unmatched. Looked up from germline, CDR1 is SNHLY and CDR2 is FYNNEI. CDR3 length: 13 residues. For the CDR3, the DNA is TGTGCCAGCAAGGACAGGGGGAGAACTGAAGCTTTCTTT. Protein: CASKDRGRTEAFF.